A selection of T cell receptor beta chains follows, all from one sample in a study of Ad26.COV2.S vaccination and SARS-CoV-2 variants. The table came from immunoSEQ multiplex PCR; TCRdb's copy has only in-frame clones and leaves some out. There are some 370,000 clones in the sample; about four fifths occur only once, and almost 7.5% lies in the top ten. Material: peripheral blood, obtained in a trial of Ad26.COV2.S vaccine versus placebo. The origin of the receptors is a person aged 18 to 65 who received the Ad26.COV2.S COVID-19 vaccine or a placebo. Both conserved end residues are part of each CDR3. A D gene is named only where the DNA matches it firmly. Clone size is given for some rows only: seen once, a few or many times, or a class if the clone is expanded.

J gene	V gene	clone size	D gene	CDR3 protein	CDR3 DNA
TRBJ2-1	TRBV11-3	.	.	CASSFRGGATEQFF	TGTGCCAGCAGCTTTCGAGGGGGGGCCACTGAGCAGTTCTTC
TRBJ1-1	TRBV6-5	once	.	CASSYSSIWSEAFF	TGTGCCAGCAGTTACTCGAGTATTTGGAGCGAAGCTTTCTTT
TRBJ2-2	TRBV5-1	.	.	CASSFSTNTGELFF	TGCGCCAGCAGCTTTTCCACGAACACCGGGGAGCTGTTTTTT
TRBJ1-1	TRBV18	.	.	CASSPQQEMNTEAFF	TGTGCCAGCTCACCGCAACAGGAGATGAACACTGAAGCTTTCTTT
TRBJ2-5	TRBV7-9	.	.	CASSPLAKGQTQYF	TGTGCCAGCAGCCCCCTGGCGAAGGGCCAGACCCAGTACTTC
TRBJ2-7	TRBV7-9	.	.	CASSKGGLYEQYF	TGTGCCAGCAGTAAAGGGGGGCTCTACGAGCAGTACTTC
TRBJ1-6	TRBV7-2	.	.	CASSPKQTENSPLHF	TGTGCCAGCAGCCCTAAACAGACAGAAAATTCACCCCTCCACTTT
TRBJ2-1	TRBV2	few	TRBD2	CASSVLLAYNEQFF	TGTGCCAGCAGTGTACTACTAGCGTACAATGAGCAGTTCTTC
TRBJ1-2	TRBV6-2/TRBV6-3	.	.	CASSYLYGYTF	TGTGCCAGCAGTTACCTCTATGGCTACACCTTC
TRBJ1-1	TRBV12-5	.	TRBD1	CASGDREDTEAFF	TGTGCTAGTGGGGACAGGGAGGACACTGAAGCTTTCTTT